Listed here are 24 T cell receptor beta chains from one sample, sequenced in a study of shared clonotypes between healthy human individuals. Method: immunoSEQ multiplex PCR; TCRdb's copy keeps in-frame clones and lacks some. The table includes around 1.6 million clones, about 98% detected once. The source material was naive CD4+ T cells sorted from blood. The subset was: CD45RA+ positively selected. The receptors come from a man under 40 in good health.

CDR3: CASSFGGLAGGLETQYF. The CDR3 bases are TGCGCCAGCAGCTTCGGGGGACTAGCGGGAGGCTTGGAGACCCAGTACTTC. The rearrangement uses TRBV5-1 and TRBJ2-5, with 15 bases aligning to TRBD2. Germline lookup yields CDR1 SGHRS and CDR2 YFSETQ. This CDR3 comprises 17 residues. V was clipped by 2 bases and J by 5 bases; unmatched bases: 7. Based on the CDR3 plus reference TRBV5-1 and TRBJ2-5, the full variable domain is KAGVTQTPRYLIKTRGQQVTLSCSPISGHRSVSWYQQTPGQGLQFLFEYFSETQRNKGNFPGRFSGRQFSNSRSEMNVSTLELGDSALYLCASSFGGLAGGLETQYFGPGTRLLVL.

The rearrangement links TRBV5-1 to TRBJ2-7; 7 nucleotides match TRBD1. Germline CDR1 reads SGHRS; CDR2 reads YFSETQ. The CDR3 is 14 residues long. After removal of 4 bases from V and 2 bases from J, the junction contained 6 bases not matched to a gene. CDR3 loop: CASSRTGYTYEQYF. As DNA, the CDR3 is TGCGCCAGCAGCCGGACAGGATATACCTACGAGCAGTACTTC.

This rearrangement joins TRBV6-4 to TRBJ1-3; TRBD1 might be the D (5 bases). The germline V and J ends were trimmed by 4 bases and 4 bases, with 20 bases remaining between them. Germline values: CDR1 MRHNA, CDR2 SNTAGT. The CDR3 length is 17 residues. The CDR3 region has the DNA TGTGCCAGCAGTGGAGGAAATGTCAGGGTTGTGGGAAACACCATATATTTT. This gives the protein CASSGGNVRVVGNTIYF.

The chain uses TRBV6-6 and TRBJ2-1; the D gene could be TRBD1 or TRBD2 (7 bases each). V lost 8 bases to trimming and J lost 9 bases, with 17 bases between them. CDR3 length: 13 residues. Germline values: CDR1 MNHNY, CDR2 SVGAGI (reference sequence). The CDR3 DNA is TGTGCCAGCTCGACTAGCAGGGGGGGTGAGCAGTTCTTC. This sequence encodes CASSTSRGGEQFF.

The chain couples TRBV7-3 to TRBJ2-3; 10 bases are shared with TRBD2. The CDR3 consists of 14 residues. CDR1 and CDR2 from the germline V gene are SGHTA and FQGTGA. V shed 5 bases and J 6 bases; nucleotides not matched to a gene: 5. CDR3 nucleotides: TGTGCCAGCAGCGTCACTAGCGGGAAGGATACGCAGTATTTT. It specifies CASSVTSGKDTQYF.

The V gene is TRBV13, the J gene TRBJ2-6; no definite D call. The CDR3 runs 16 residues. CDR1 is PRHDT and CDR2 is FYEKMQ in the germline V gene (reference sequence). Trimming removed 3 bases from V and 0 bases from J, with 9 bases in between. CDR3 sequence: CASSFSLHSGANVLTF. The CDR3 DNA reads TGTGCCAGCAGCTTCTCGTTACACTCTGGGGCCAACGTCCTGACTTTC.

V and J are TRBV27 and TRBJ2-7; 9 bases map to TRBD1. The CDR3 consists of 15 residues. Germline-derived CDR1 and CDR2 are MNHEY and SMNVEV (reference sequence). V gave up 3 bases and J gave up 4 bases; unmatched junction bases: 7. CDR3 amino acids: CASSFSRDRVYEQYF. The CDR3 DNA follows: TGTGCCAGCAGTTTCTCCCGGGACAGGGTTTACGAGCAGTACTTC.

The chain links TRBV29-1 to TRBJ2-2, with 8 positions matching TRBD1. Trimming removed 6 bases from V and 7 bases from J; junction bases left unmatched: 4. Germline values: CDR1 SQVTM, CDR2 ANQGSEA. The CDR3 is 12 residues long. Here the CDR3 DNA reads TGCAGCGTCCGACAGGGGAACGGGGAGCTGTTTTTT. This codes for CSVRQGNGELFF.

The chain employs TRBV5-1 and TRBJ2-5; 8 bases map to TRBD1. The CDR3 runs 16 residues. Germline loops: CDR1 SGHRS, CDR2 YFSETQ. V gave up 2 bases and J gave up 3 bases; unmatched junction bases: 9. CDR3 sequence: CASSLNPTGEEETQYF. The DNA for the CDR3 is TGCGCCAGCAGCTTAAACCCGACAGGGGAGGAAGAGACCCAGTACTTC. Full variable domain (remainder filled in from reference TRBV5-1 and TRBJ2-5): KAGVTQTPRYLIKTRGQQVTLSCSPISGHRSVSWYQQTPGQGLQFLFEYFSETQRNKGNFPGRFSGRQFSNSRSEMNVSTLELGDSALYLCASSLNPTGEEETQYFGPGTRLLVL.

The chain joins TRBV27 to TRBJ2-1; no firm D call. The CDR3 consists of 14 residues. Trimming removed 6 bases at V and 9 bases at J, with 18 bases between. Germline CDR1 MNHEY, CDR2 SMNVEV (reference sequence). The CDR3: CASRNPEVRAEQFF. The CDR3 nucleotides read TGTGCCAGCAGAAACCCCGAGGTTAGGGCTGAGCAGTTCTTC.

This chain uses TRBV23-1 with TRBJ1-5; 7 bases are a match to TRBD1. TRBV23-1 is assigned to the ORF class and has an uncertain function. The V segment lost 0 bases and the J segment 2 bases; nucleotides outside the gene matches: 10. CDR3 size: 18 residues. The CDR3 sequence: CASSQSRTGEHGNQPQHF. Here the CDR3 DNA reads TGCGCCAGCAGTCAATCCCGAACAGGGGAGCATGGCAATCAGCCCCAGCATTTT.

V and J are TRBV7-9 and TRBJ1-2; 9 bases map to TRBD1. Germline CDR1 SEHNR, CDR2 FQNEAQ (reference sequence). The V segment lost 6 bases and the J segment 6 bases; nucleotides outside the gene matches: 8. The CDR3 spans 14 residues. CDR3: CASRGGQGGDGYTF. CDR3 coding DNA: TGTGCCAGCAGGGGGGGACAGGGCGGAGATGGCTACACCTTC. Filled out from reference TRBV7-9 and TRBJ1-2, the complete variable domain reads DTGVSQNPRHKITKRGQNVTFRCDPISEHNRLYWYRQTLGQGPEFLTYFQNEAQLEKSRLLSDRFSAERPKGSFSTLEIQRTEQGDSAMYLCASRGGQGGDGYTFGSGTRLTVV.

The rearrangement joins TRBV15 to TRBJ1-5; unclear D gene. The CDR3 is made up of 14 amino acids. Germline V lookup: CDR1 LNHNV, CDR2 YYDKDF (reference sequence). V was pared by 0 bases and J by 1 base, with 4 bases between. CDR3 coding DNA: TGTGCCACCAGCAGAGATGAGAGCAATCAGCCCCAGCATTTT. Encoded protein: CATSRDESNQPQHF.

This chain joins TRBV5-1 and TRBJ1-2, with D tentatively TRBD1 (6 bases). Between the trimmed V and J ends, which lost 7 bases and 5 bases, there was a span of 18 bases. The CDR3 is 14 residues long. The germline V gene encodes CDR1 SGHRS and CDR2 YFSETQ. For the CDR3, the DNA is TGCGCCAGCCGTACCGGGTCAGGGGTTTATGGCTACACCTTC. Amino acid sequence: CASRTGSGVYGYTF.

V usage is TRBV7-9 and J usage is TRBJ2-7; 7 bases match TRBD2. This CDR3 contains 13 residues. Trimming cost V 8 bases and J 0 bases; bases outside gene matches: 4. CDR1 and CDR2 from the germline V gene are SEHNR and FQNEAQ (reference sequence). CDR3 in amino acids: CASRLAASYEQYF. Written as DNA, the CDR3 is TGTGCCAGCCGTCTAGCGGCCTCCTACGAGCAGTACTTC. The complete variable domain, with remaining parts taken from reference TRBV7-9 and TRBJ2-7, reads DTGVSQNPRHKITKRGQNVTFRCDPISEHNRLYWYRQTLGQGPEFLTYFQNEAQLEKSRLLSDRFSAERPKGSFSTLEIQRTEQGDSAMYLCASRLAASYEQYFGPGTRLTVT.

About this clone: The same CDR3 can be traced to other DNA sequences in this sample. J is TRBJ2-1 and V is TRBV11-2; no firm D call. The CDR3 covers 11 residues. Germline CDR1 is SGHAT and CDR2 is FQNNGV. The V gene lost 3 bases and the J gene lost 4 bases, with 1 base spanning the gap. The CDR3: CASSFYNEQFF. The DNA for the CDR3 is TGTGCCAGCAGCTTTTACAATGAGCAGTTCTTC.

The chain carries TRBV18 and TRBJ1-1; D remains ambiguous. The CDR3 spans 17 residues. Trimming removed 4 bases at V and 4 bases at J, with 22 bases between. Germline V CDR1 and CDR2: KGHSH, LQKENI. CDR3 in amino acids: CASSLMDVYGPGTEAFF. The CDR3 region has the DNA TGTGCCAGCTCACTGATGGACGTATATGGCCCGGGCACTGAAGCTTTCTTT. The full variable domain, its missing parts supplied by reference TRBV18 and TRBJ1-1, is NAGVMQNPRHLVRRRGQEARLRCSPMKGHSHVYWYRQLPEEGLKFMVYLQKENIIDESGMPKERFSAEFPKEGPSILRIQQVVRGDSAAYFCASSLMDVYGPGTEAFFGQGTRLTVV.

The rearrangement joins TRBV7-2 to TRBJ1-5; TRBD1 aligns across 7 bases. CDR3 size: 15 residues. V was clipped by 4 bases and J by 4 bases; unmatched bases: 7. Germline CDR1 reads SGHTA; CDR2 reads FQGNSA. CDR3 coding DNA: TGTGCCAGCAGCTCACAGGGGTTGGGAAATCAGCCCCAGCATTTT. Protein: CASSSQGLGNQPQHF. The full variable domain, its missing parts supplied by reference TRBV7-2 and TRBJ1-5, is GAGVSQSPSNKVTEKGKDVELRCDPISGHTALYWYRQSLGQGLEFLIYFQGNSAPDKSGLPSDRFSAERTGGSVSTLTIQRTQQEDSAVYLCASSSQGLGNQPQHFGDGTRLSIL.

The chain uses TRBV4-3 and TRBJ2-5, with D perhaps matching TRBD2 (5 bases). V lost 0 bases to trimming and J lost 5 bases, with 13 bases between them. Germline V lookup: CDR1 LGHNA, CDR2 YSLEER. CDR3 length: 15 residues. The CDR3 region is CASSQDRWEWETQYF. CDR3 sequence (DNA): TGCGCCAGCAGCCAAGATCGTTGGGAGTGGGAGACCCAGTACTTC.

The CDR3: CASSLPFPGTSGGNNEQFF. The CDR3 DNA follows: TGTGCCAGCAGCTTACCCTTCCCCGGGACTAGCGGGGGAAACAATGAGCAGTTCTTC. The chain recombines TRBV7-9 with TRBJ2-1, with 14 nucleotides matching TRBD2. The CDR3 is made up of 19 amino acids. Germline CDR1 reads SEHNR; CDR2 reads FQNEAQ (reference sequence). V was pared by 2 bases and J by 5 bases, with 11 bases of the junction left unmatched.

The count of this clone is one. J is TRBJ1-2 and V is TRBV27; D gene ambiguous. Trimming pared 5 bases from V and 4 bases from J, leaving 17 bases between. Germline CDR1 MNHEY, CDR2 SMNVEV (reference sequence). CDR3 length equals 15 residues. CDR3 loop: CASSPSVGETYGYTF. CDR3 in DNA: TGTGCCAGCAGTCCCTCAGTGGGCGAGACCTATGGCTACACCTTC.

CDR3 in amino acids: CAWSPGRAREQYF. The DNA of the CDR3 is TGTGCCTGGAGTCCCGGCCGGGCTCGCGAGCAGTACTTC. J is TRBJ2-7 and V is TRBV30; D is unresolved. Trimming cost V 2 bases and J 6 bases, with 14 bases left between them. The CDR3 extends over 13 amino acids. The germline CDR1 and CDR2 sequences are GTSNPN and SVGIG (reference sequence).

CDR3 loop: CASSLARSSGNTIYF. In nucleotides, the CDR3 is TGTGCCAGCAGTTTAGCCAGATCCTCTGGAAACACCATATATTTT. V is TRBV28 and J is TRBJ1-3; D unresolved. The CDR3 is 15 amino acids. CDR1 and CDR2 from the germline V gene are MDHEN and SYDVKM. V lost 2 bases, J lost 0 bases, and 8 bases lay in between.

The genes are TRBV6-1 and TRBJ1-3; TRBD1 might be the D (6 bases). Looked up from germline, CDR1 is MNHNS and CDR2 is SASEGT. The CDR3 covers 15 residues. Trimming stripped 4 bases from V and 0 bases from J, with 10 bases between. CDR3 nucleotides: TGTGCCAGCAGTGCAATGACAGGCTCTGGAAACACCATATATTTT. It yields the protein CASSAMTGSGNTIYF.